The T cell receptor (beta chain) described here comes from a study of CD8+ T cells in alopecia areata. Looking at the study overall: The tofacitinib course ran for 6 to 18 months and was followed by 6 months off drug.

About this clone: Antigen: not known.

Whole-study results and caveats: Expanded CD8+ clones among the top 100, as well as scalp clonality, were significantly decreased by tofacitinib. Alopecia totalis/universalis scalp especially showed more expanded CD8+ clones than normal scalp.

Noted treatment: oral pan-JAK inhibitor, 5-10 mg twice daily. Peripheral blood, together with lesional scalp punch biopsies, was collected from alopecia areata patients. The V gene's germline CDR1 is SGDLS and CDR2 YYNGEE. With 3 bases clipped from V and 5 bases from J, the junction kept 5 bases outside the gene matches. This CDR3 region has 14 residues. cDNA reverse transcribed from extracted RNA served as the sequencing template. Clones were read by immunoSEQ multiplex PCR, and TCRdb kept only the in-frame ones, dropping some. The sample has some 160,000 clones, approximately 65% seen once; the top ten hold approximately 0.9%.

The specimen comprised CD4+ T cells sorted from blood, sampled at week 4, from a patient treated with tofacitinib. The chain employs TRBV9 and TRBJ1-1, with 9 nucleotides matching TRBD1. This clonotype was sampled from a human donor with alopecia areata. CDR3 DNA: TGTGCCAGCAGCGCGACAGGACAGGGGACTGAAGCTTTCTTT. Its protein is CASSATGQGTEAFF.